The next 10 T cell receptor beta chains were all read from a single sample in a study of blood T cell repertoires in COVID-19. Some clones are missing from TCRdb's copy, which holds only in-frame ones; the method was immunoSEQ multiplex PCR. The table has 150,000 to 200,000 clones, about four fifths seen once; the top ten hold about 7.1%. Sequencing was carried out using peripheral blood. The receptors derive from a woman in her 70s with COVID-19, enrolled during active disease.

This chain uses TRBV6-2 or TRBV6-3 with TRBJ1-2; D may be TRBD1 (6 bases). Germline loops: CDR1 MNHEY, CDR2 SVGEGT. V lost 1 base to trimming and J lost 8 bases, with 17 bases between them. The CDR3 contains 15 residues. The CDR3 sequence is CASSYFWTDTEGYTF. CDR3 nucleotides: TGTGCCAGCAGTTACTTTTGGACAGATACCGAGGGCTACACCTTC.

V is TRBV3-1 (or the pseudogene TRBV3-2) and J is TRBJ2-1, with D unresolved. Looked up from germline, CDR1 is LGHDT and CDR2 is YNNKEL (reference sequence). This CDR3 has 12 amino acids. V was trimmed by 2 bases and J by 8 bases, leaving 7 bases between them. The CDR3 bases are TGTGCCAGCAGCCAACGTAGTGATGAGCAGTTCTTC. Protein product: CASSQRSDEQFF.

The chain combines TRBV7-2 with TRBJ2-7, with D hard to call. The V gene's germline CDR1 is SGHTA and CDR2 FQGNSA. V shed 3 bases and J shed 4 bases, with 4 bases lying between them. The CDR3 is 11 amino acids. The CDR3: CASSFNYEQYF. CDR3 sequence (DNA): TGTGCCAGCAGCTTTAATTACGAGCAGTACTTC.

This chain joins TRBV3-1 (or the pseudogene TRBV3-2) and TRBJ2-1; 10 bases are a match to TRBD2. Trimming cost V 1 base and J 8 bases; bases outside gene matches: 5. The CDR3 is made up of 15 amino acids. CDR1 is LGHDT, CDR2 YNNKEL, per germline (reference sequence). The CDR3 sequence is CASSQGAGGPHEQFF. The DNA for the CDR3 is TGTGCCAGCAGCCAAGGAGCGGGAGGGCCCCATGAGCAGTTCTTC.

The rearrangement uses TRBV19 and TRBJ2-2; 8 bases agree with TRBD1. The CDR3 runs to 15 residues. Germline V CDR1 and CDR2: LNHDA, SQIVND (reference sequence). The CDR3 DNA is TGTGCATCTTCGGGACAGGCGGTGACTACCGGGGAGCTGTTTTTT. Protein sequence: CASSGQAVTTGELFF.

The V call is TRBV27, the J call TRBJ2-7, with 15 bases fitting TRBD2. J was trimmed by 5 bases and V by 6 bases; bases with no gene match: 2. Germline lookup yields CDR1 MNHEY and CDR2 SMNVEV (reference sequence). The CDR3 runs to 14 residues. CDR3 sequence (DNA): TGTGCCAGCAGGGGACTAGCGGGAGGCCACGAGCAGTACTTC. Residues: CASRGLAGGHEQYF.

The V call is TRBV6-5, the J call TRBJ1-1; possible D gene TRBD1, 6 bases. V lost 6 bases, J lost 4 bases, and 18 bases lay in between. The V gene's germline CDR1 is MNHEY and CDR2 SVGAGI. This CDR3 is built from 15 residues. In nucleotides, the CDR3 is TGTGCCAGCAGCAAGATAAGAGGGACAAGCACTGAAGCTTTCTTT. Its translation is CASSKIRGTSTEAFF.

V and J are TRBV11-2 and TRBJ2-1; D may be TRBD2 (6 bases). V lost 4 bases to trimming and J lost 0 bases, with 16 bases between them. The CDR3 loop spans 17 amino acids. Germline assignment: CDR1 SGHAT and CDR2 FQNNGV. This CDR3 is CASSYAFTGSSYNEQFF. The CDR3 nucleotides are TGTGCCAGCAGCTATGCCTTTACCGGGAGCTCCTACAATGAGCAGTTCTTC.

The V call is TRBV5-4, the J call TRBJ2-2; TRBD1 matches at 7 bases. The CDR3 is 14 amino acids. The germline V gene has CDR1 SGHNT and CDR2 YYREEE (reference sequence). J gave up 7 bases and V 4 bases, and 7 bases lay outside the gene matches. The chain's CDR3 is CASSVDRALGELFF. The CDR3 nucleotides read TGTGCCAGCAGCGTCGACAGGGCCCTCGGGGAGCTGTTTTTT.

The chain joins TRBV4-1 to TRBJ1-3; D remains ambiguous. This CDR3 has 19 residues. From germline, CDR1 is MGHRA and CDR2 YSYEKL. Trimming took 0 bases from V and 3 from J, leaving 21 bases between them. In DNA form, the CDR3 reads TGCGCCAGCAGCCAAGATTCGTGGGCCGGGGTGTCATATGGAAACACCATATATTTT. Its protein is CASSQDSWAGVSYGNTIYF.